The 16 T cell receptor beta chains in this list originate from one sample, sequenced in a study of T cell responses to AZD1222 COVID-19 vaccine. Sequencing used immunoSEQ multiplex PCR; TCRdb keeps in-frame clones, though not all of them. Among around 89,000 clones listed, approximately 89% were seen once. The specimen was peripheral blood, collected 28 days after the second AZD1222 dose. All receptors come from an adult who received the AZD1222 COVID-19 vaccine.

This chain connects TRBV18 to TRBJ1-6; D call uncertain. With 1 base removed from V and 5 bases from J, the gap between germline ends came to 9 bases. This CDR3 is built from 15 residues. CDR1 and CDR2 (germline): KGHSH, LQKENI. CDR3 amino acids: CASSPLTWDNSPLHF. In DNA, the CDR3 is TGTGCCAGCTCACCACTGACGTGGGATAATTCACCCCTCCACTTT.

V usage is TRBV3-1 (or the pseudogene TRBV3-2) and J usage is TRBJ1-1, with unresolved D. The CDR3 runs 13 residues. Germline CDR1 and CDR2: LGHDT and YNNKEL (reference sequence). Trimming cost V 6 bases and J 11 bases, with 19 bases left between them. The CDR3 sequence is CASSGIGTTGAFF. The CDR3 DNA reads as TGTGCCAGCAGTGGTATAGGCACAACTGGCGCTTTCTTT.

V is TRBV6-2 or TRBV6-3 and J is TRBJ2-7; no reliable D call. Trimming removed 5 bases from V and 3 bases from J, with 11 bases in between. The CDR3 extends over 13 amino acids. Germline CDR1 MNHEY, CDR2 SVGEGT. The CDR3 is CASSTLYGYEQYF. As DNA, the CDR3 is TGTGCCAGCAGTACCTTGTATGGCTACGAGCAGTACTTC.

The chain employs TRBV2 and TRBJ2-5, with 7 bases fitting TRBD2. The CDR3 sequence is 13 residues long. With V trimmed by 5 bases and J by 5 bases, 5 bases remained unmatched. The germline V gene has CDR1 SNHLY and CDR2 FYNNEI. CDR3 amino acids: CASSRGVVETQYF. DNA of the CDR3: TGTGCCAGCAGTCGGGGGGTTGTGGAGACCCAGTACTTC.

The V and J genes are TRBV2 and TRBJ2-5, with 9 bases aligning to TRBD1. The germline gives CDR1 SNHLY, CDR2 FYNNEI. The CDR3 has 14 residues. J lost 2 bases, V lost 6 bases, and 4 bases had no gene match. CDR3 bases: TGTGCCAGCAGCGACGACAGGGGGCAAGAGACCCAGTACTTC. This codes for CASSDDRGQETQYF.

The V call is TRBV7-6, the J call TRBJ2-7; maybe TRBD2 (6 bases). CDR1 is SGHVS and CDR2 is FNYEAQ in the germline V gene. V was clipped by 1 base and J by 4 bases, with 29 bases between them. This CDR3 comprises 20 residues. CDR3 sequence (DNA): TGTGCCAGCAGCTTAGGTACGGGCCCTCGCCGACGGAGGGACCGTTACGAGCAGTACTTC. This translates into CASSLGTGPRRRRDRYEQYF.

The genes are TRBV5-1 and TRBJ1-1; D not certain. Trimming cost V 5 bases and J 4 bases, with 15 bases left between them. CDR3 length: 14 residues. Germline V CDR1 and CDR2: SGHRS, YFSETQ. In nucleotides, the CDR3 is TGCGCCAGCAGTCCCGCAGTCTACGGCACTGAAGCTTTCTTT. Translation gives CASSPAVYGTEAFF.

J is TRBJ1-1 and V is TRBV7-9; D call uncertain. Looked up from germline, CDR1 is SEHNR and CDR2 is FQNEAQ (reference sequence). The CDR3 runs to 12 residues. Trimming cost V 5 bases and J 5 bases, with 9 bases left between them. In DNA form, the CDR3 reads TGTGCCAGCAGCCTAAGGGCTACTGAAGCTTTCTTT. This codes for CASSLRATEAFF.

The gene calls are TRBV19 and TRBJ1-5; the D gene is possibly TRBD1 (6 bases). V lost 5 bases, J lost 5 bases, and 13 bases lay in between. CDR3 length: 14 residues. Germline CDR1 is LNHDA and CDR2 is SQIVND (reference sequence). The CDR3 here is CASSLQGSYQPQHF. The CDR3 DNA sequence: TGTGCCAGTAGTCTACAGGGCAGTTATCAGCCCCAGCATTTT. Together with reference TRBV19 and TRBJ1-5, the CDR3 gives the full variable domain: DGGITQSPKYLFRKEGQNVTLSCEQNLNHDAMYWYRQDPGQGLRLIYYSQIVNDFQKGDIAEGYSVSREKKESFPLTVTSAQKNPTAFYLCASSLQGSYQPQHFGDGTRLSIL.

In DNA form, the CDR3 reads TGTGCCAGCAGCTTCCTCCGGGACAGGGGGTACGAGCAGTACTTC. Protein product: CASSFLRDRGYEQYF. The chain employs TRBV7-9 and TRBJ2-7; 11 bases line up with TRBD1. The CDR3 spans 15 residues. J was trimmed by 4 bases and V by 3 bases; bases with no gene match: 5. Per germline, CDR1 SEHNR and CDR2 FQNEAQ (reference sequence).

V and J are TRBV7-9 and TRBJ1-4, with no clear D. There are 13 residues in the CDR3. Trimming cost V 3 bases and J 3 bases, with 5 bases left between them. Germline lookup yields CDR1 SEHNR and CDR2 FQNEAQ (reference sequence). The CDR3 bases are TGTGCCAGCAGCTTTAGCTCTAATGAAAAACTGTTTTTT. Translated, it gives CASSFSSNEKLFF.

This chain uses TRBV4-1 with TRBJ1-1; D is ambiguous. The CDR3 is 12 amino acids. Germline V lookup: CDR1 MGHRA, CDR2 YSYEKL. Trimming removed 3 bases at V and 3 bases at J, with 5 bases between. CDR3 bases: TGCGCCAGCAGCCATCCAGACACTGAAGCTTTCTTT. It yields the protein CASSHPDTEAFF.

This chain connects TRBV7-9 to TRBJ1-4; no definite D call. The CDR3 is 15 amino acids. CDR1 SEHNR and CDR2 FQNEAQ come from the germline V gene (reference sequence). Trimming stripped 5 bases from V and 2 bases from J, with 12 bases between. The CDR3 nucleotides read TGTGCCAGCAGCGGAACAGACATTACTAATGAAAAACTGTTTTTT. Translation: CASSGTDITNEKLFF.

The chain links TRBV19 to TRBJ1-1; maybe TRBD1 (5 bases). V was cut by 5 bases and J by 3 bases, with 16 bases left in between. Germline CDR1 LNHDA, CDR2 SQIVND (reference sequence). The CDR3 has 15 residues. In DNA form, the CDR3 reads TGTGCCAGTAGTCCCGGCGGGGGAGGGTACACTGAAGCTTTCTTT. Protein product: CASSPGGGGYTEAFF.

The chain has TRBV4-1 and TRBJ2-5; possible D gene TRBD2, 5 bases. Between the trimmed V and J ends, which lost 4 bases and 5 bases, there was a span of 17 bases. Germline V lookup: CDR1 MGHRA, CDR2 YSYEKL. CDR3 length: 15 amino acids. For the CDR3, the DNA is TGCGCCAGCAGCCCGTTAGCGCTGGGAAGGGAGACCCAGTACTTC. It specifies CASSPLALGRETQYF.

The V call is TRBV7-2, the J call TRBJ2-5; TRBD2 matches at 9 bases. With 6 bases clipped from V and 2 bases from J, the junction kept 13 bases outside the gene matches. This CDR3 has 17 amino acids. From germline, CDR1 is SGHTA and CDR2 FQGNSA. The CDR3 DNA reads TGTGCCAGCAGTTTTCTTGGGGTTGCGGGGGGGCAAGAGACCCAGTACTTC. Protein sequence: CASSFLGVAGGQETQYF. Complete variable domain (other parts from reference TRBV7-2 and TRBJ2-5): GAGVSQSPSNKVTEKGKDVELRCDPISGHTALYWYRQSLGQGLEFLIYFQGNSAPDKSGLPSDRFSAERTGGSVSTLTIQRTQQEDSAVYLCASSFLGVAGGQETQYFGPGTRLLVL.